A single sample is the source of the 6 T cell receptor beta chains below, sequenced in a study of tissue T cells after allogeneic stem cell transplantation. Sequencing used immunoSEQ multiplex PCR; TCRdb keeps in-frame clones, though not all of them. The sample contains about 6,300 clones, 69% of which appear only once. Here the sequenced sample was tissue from the stomach, taken at autopsy. Receptors were obtained from a woman aged 18-49 years with breast cancer.

This sequence joins TRBV6-2 or TRBV6-3 and TRBJ2-3; 7 nucleotides agree with TRBD2. CDR1 is MNHEY, CDR2 SVGEGT, per germline. The trim removed 5 bases at V and 1 base at J, leaving 6 bases unmatched. This CDR3 contains 15 residues. CDR3 protein: CASSRALAGTDTQYF. CDR3 in DNA: TGTGCCAGCAGTAGGGCCCTAGCGGGCACAGATACGCAGTATTTT.

The chain links TRBV24-1 to TRBJ1-4; D remains unclear. Trimming removed 10 bases from V and 1 base from J, with 9 bases in between. Germline CDR1 is KGHDR and CDR2 is SFDVKD. This CDR3 contains 13 residues. The CDR3 nucleotides read TGTGCCACGCACTTGGGAACTAATGAAAAACTGTTTTTT. This codes for CATHLGTNEKLFF.

The chain is built from TRBV10-3 and TRBJ2-3; TRBD2 agrees at 9 bases. V lost 4 bases, J lost 4 bases, and 6 bases stayed unmatched. The CDR3 has 15 residues. Germline CDR1 reads ENHRY; CDR2 reads SYGVKD. The CDR3 loop is CAISAPGLAPDTQYF. The CDR3 DNA reads as TGTGCCATCAGTGCCCCGGGACTAGCCCCAGATACGCAGTATTTT.

This clone counts as medium-sized (0.01 to 0.1%). The genes are TRBV5-4 and TRBJ2-2; possible D gene TRBD1, 6 bases. Trimming cost V 4 bases and J 5 bases, with 15 bases left between them. This CDR3 has 15 amino acids. CDR1 is SGHNT, CDR2 YYREEE, per germline (reference sequence). For the CDR3, the DNA is TGTGCCAGCAGCAAAGACAGGTTCATTACCGGGGAGCTGTTTTTT. As protein: CASSKDRFITGELFF.

The chain employs TRBV6-2 or TRBV6-3 and TRBJ2-2; a weak D match, TRBD2 (6 bases). V shed 4 bases and J shed 4 bases, with 13 bases lying between them. CDR1 is MNHEY, CDR2 SVGEGT, per germline. The CDR3 has 15 residues. The CDR3 DNA reads TGTGCCAGCAGTTCACTAGCTACAGGCACCGGGGAGCTGTTTTTT. Translation: CASSSLATGTGELFF.

The gene calls are TRBV7-2 and TRBJ2-7; no clear D gene. This CDR3 contains 15 residues. Germline values: CDR1 SGHTA, CDR2 FQGNSA. Trimming cost V 5 bases and J 6 bases, with 20 bases left between them. The CDR3 DNA follows: TGTGCCAGCAGCCGCGAAGACGGCAGGTTGAGCGAGCAGTACTTC. Translation: CASSREDGRLSEQYF.